A single sample gave rise to the 16 T cell receptor beta chains below, sequenced in a study of T-cell reconstitution after alpha-beta-depleted transplantation in children. The TCRbeta library was prepared with unique molecular identifiers. TCRdb re-called the PCR reads through MiXCR, storing one row per CDR3 protein. The data contain under 250,000 distinct CDR3 sequences, under 30% of them singletons. The sequencing used PBMCs, mostly from graft donor cells, collected 360 days after TCRalphabeta/CD19-depleted stem cell transplant. Receptor source: a female patient between 2 and 15 years old who had a stem cell transplant for congenital amegakaryocytic thrombocytopenia, so the T cells may come from the graft donor.

This clonotype was seen more than once but under ten times. CDR3 bases: TGCAGCGTCCCGACTAGCGGGGGGGCGTCAGATACGCAGTATTTT. Its protein product is CSVPTSGGASDTQYF. This chain connects TRBV29-1 to TRBJ2-3; 14 bases line up with TRBD2. The CDR3 has 15 residues. From germline, CDR1 is SQVTM and CDR2 ANQGSEA. J gave up 4 bases and V 6 bases, and 6 bases lay outside the gene matches.

The rearrangement joins TRBV6-5 to TRBJ1-2; the match to TRBD1 covers 8 bases. Trimming took 2 bases from V and 4 from J; bases not matched to a gene: 15. The CDR3 is 18 residues long. The germline gives CDR1 MNHEY, CDR2 SVGAGI. CDR3 DNA: TGTGCCAGCAGTTACGGTACAGGGGGTGCTGACCCAACCTATGGCTACACCTTC. It encodes CASSYGTGGADPTYGYTF.

To note about this clonotype: One end of the junction fails to match germline, which may point to a read error. The chain carries TRBV2 and TRBJ1-4; 10 nucleotides line up with TRBD1. The CDR3 sequence is 14 residues long. Germline values: CDR1 SNHLY, CDR2 FYNNEI. CDR3 in DNA: TGTGCCAGCAGGGCGGGACAGGGGAATGAAAAGCTGTTTTTT. Its protein product is CASRAGQGNEKLFF.

The chain combines TRBV27 with TRBJ2-5, with D tentatively TRBD1 (6 bases). This CDR3 has 15 amino acids. The V gene's germline CDR1 is MNHEY and CDR2 SMNVEV (reference sequence). Deletions cut 4 bases from V and 2 bases from J, with 14 bases between. The DNA of the CDR3 is TGTGCCAGCAGTTGGATGCAGGGGAGTCAAGAGACCCAGTACTTC. Translating gives CASSWMQGSQETQYF.

The V and J genes are TRBV5-1 and TRBJ2-5; the D call may be TRBD1 or TRBD2 (5 bases each). V lost 1 base to trimming and J lost 2 bases, with 9 bases between them. Germline V gene data show CDR1 as SGHRS and CDR2 as YFSETQ. The CDR3 consists of 14 residues. Here the CDR3 DNA reads TGCGCCAGCAGCTTGTCAGGGAGACAAGAGACCCAGTACTTC. Translating gives CASSLSGRQETQYF.

The V and J genes are TRBV6-2 or TRBV6-3 and TRBJ2-1, with TRBD2 matching over 11 bases. The germline V gene has CDR1 MNHEY and CDR2 SVGEGT. The ends lost 6 bases at V and 2 bases at J; junction bases unmatched: 6. The CDR3 totals 16 residues. The CDR3 nucleotides read TGTGCCAGCAGAGGAATTAGCGGGGGGGCCTACAATGAGCAGTTCTTC. Translating it yields CASRGISGGAYNEQFF.

This clonotype appeared a few times. J is TRBJ1-2 and V is TRBV10-3; unclear D gene. Germline V CDR1 and CDR2: ENHRY, SYGVKD. The length of the CDR3 is 12 residues. The V gene lost 0 bases and the J gene lost 4 bases, with 3 bases spanning the gap. The CDR3 DNA is TGTGCCATCAGTGAGTCGGCCTATGGCTACACCTTC. This encodes CAISESAYGYTF.

This clonotype was seen a handful of times. The rearrangement uses TRBV29-1 and TRBJ1-2; the match to TRBD1 covers 7 bases. Germline CDR1 is SQVTM and CDR2 is ANQGSEA. Germline trimming cut 7 bases from V and 1 base from J; bases unmatched to any gene: 6. There are 13 residues in the CDR3. CDR3 nucleotide sequence: TGCAGCGCCGGGGACAGATTTAACTATGGCTACACCTTC. It translates to CSAGDRFNYGYTF.

J is TRBJ2-5 and V is TRBV10-3; TRBD2 is a possible D gene (6 bases). Trimming cost V 2 bases and J 2 bases, with 12 bases left between them. CDR1 and CDR2 (germline): ENHRY, SYGVKD. The length of the CDR3 is 15 residues. CDR3 nucleotides: TGTGCCATCAGTGAGACCCCGGGACTTCAAGAGACCCAGTACTTC. Protein sequence: CAISETPGLQETQYF.

This clonotype was observed a few times. A much larger clone is a single base away; this may be a read error. V usage is TRBV12-3 or TRBV12-4 and J usage is TRBJ2-3, with 9 positions matching TRBD2. CDR3 size: 15 residues. The CDR3 loop reads CAGSLGLARTDTQYF. CDR3 DNA: TGTGCCGGCAGTTTAGGACTAGCGCGCACAGATACGCAGTATTTT.

The chain carries TRBV5-1 and TRBJ2-1, with 10 nucleotides matching TRBD2. The germline V gene encodes CDR1 SGHRS and CDR2 YFSETQ. This CDR3 is built from 16 residues. The ends lost 1 base at V and 2 bases at J; junction bases unmatched: 3. CDR3 in amino acids: CASSLTLAGAYNEQFF. The CDR3 DNA follows: TGCGCCAGCAGCTTGACCCTAGCGGGGGCCTACAATGAGCAGTTCTTC.

In this sample, this clonotype turned up a few times. The genes are TRBV20-1 and TRBJ1-4; D perhaps matches TRBD1 (5 bases). V lost 2 bases, J lost 7 bases, and 8 bases lay in between. Germline V gene data show CDR1 as DFQATT and CDR2 as SNEGSKA (reference sequence). CDR3 length equals 12 residues. The CDR3 loop reads CSARSGFEKLFF. DNA for the CDR3: TGCAGTGCTAGATCAGGGTTTGAAAAACTGTTTTTT.

The J gene is TRBJ2-1, the V gene TRBV27; TRBD2 matches 12 bases. Germline lookup yields CDR1 MNHEY and CDR2 SMNVEV (reference sequence). V shed 5 bases, J shed 4 bases, and the junction held 12 bases outside the gene matches. CDR3 size: 18 residues. The CDR3 region has the DNA TGTGCCAGCAGTATCACCAGGACTAGCGGGATTCCTTACAATGAGCAGTTCTTC. Its translation is CASSITRTSGIPYNEQFF.

This chain links TRBV10-3 with TRBJ1-3; D may be TRBD1 (5 bases). The CDR3 loop spans 18 amino acids. The V and J ends lost 3 bases and 0 bases respectively, with 18 bases between them. From germline, CDR1 is ENHRY and CDR2 SYGVKD. In nucleotides, the CDR3 is TGTGCCATCAGTGACAGGGCCGGCCTCGGCCTCTCTGGAAACACCATATATTTT. Its protein product is CAISDRAGLGLSGNTIYF.

V is TRBV6-2 or TRBV6-3 and J is TRBJ2-3, with 8 bases fitting TRBD2. There are 14 residues in the CDR3. V was clipped by 8 bases and J by 6 bases; unmatched bases: 10. The germline V gene encodes CDR1 MNHEY and CDR2 SVGEGT. This CDR3 reads CASLGTRPRDTQYF. Here the CDR3 DNA reads TGTGCCAGCTTAGGGACTAGACCTCGCGATACGCAGTATTTT.

This clonotype was detected only a few times. The V call is TRBV28, the J call TRBJ1-5; TRBD1 is a possible D gene (5 bases). The germline V gene encodes CDR1 MDHEN and CDR2 SYDVKM. V was clipped by 6 bases and J by 4 bases, with 7 bases between them. CDR3 length: 12 amino acids. The CDR3 sequence is CASRGPNQPQHF. The CDR3 DNA follows: TGTGCCAGCAGGGGACCGAATCAGCCCCAGCATTTT. Together with reference TRBV28 and TRBJ1-5, the CDR3 gives the full variable domain: DVKVTQSSRYLVKRTGEKVFLECVQDMDHENMFWYRQDPGLGLRLIYFSYDVKMKEKGDIPEGYSVSREKKERFSLILESASTNQTSMYLCASRGPNQPQHFGDGTRLSIL.